The 11 T cell receptor beta chains in this list originate from one sample, sequenced in a study of T cell clonality in common variable immunodeficiency. The protocol was immunoSEQ multiplex PCR, while the TCRdb copy is restricted to in-frame clones and leaves out a portion. The sample lists about 30,000 clones, none appearing once, the ten largest making up around 13%. What was sequenced was peripheral blood mononuclear cells. These receptors were collected from a person between 18 and 70 years old in good health.

This clone was observed a handful of times. The read comes to an end 3 residues before the CDR3 does, leaving the germline J gene to fill in the end. The rearrangement uses TRBV7-6 and TRBJ1-6, with 7 bases lining up with TRBD1. From germline, CDR1 is SGHVS and CDR2 FNYEAQ. This CDR3 is 16 amino acids long. With V trimmed by 8 bases and J by 5 bases, 12 bases remained unmatched. CDR3 DNA (partial): TGTGCCAGCGGCACAGAAGACAGGGCCCATAATTCACCC. Amino acid sequence: CASGTEDRAHNSP. The whole CDR3 protein reads CASGTEDRAHNSPLHF.

In this sample, this clone turned up many times. The read ends 3 residues shy of where the CDR3 ends; the end is completed using the germline J gene. This chain joins TRBV29-1 and TRBJ1-2, with 7 bases lining up with TRBD1. The CDR3 runs to 14 residues. V lost 5 bases to trimming and J lost 5 bases; unmatched junction nucleotides: 11. Germline CDR1 SQVTM, CDR2 ANQGSEA. CDR3 bases read: TGCAGCGTTACTCCGGGACAGCCCTTTTATGGC. Translating it yields CSVTPGQPFYG. The complete CDR3 reads CSVTPGQPFYGYTF.

This clone was observed at least ten times. The CDR3 end falls 3 residues outside the read, so it is completed with the germline J gene. The gene calls are TRBV6-2 or TRBV6-3 and TRBJ1-2; TRBD1 is a possible D gene (6 bases). This CDR3 is built from 16 residues. Looked up from germline, CDR1 is MNHEY and CDR2 is SVGEGT. V lost 2 bases and J 5 bases, leaving 18 bases between the germline ends. CDR3 region: CASSYDRRDIFYGYTF. The sequenced part of the CDR3 DNA is TGTGCCAGCAGTTACGACCGCCGGGACATTTTTTATGGC.

This clone was seen repeatedly, ten times or more. The read ends 3 residues shy of where the CDR3 ends; the end is completed using the germline J gene. The chain joins TRBV20-1 to TRBJ1-4; 9 bases are a match to TRBD1. Trimming took 3 bases from V and 10 from J; bases not matched to a gene: 6. Germline CDR1 and CDR2: DFQATT and SNEGSKA (reference sequence). The CDR3 is 13 residues long. CDR3 in amino acids: CSASPGQGRKLFF. The CDR3 DNA, read in part, is TGCAGTGCTAGTCCGGGACAGGGAAGAAAA.

This clone was seen at least ten times. CDR3 DNA (partial): TGCAGTGCTAGAGATACAGCGGGGAGCTCCTACAATGAG. Its translation: CSARDTAGSSYNE. The complete CDR3 reads CSARDTAGSSYNEQFF. The V and J genes are TRBV20-1 and TRBJ2-1, with 7 bases identical to TRBD2. The read falls 3 residues short of the CDR3 end, and the missing part is taken from the germline J gene. This CDR3 spans 16 amino acids. The V gene end was trimmed by 0 bases and the J gene end by 0 bases; junction bases not matched to a gene: 5. Germline CDR1 reads DFQATT; CDR2 reads SNEGSKA (reference sequence).

With regard to this clone: The DNA ends 3 residues before the CDR3 does, and the rest of the CDR3 is filled in from the germline J gene. The chain joins TRBV2 to TRBJ1-2; D remains unclear. The CDR3 is 14 amino acids. CDR1 is SNHLY, CDR2 FYNNEI, per germline. The CDR3 sequence: CASSEAVGAWGYTF. CDR3 DNA, as far as it was read: TGTGCCAGCAGTGAAGCGGTGGGCGCGTGGGGC.

This clone was observed at least ten times. The read stops 3 residues short of the end of the CDR3; the missing end is completed from the germline J gene. The rearrangement uses TRBV20-1 and TRBJ1-4, with D perhaps matching TRBD1 (5 bases). The CDR3 totals 13 residues. V shed 5 bases and J shed 7 bases, with 14 bases lying between them. Germline-derived CDR1 and CDR2 are DFQATT and SNEGSKA (reference sequence). The part of the CDR3 DNA that was read is TGCAGTGCTGGAGGGGCTGGTATTGAAAAA. Protein product: CSAGGAGIEK. The complete CDR3 reads CSAGGAGIEKLFF.

This clone has a count of ten or more. The missing CDR3 end, 3 residues past where the read stops, is filled in from the germline J gene. The rearrangement uses TRBV4-1 and TRBJ1-1; the D is unclear. Germline V gene lookup returns CDR1 MGHRA and CDR2 YSYEKL. Trimming left V 2 bases short and J 6 bases short, with 22 bases between. This CDR3 has 17 residues. The CDR3 loop is CASSQLGMGTRGSEAFF. CDR3 DNA (partial): TGCGCCAGCAGCCAACTTGGGATGGGTACACGGGGTTCTGAA.

This clone was seen ten or more times. The CDR3 goes on 3 residues after the read ends, and that part is filled in from the germline J gene. This rearrangement joins TRBV6-2 or TRBV6-3 to TRBJ2-7; 7 nucleotides align to TRBD1. From germline, CDR1 is MNHEY and CDR2 SVGEGT. Trimming took 4 bases from V and 1 from J; bases not matched to a gene: 10. The CDR3 loop spans 16 amino acids. The CDR3 region is CASSSIRRDRSYEQYF. The sequenced CDR3 bases are TGTGCCAGCAGTTCCATCCGACGGGACAGATCCTACGAG.

This clone was detected only a few times. The CDR3 end is not reached by the read, which stops 3 residues before it; the germline J gene fills it in. The V and J genes are TRBV13 and TRBJ1-2; maybe TRBD1 (6 bases). The CDR3 has 15 residues. From germline, CDR1 is PRHDT and CDR2 FYEKMQ (reference sequence). Deletions cut 7 bases from V and 6 bases from J, with 21 bases between. CDR3 sequence: CASIKWAGGVHGYTF. The CDR3 DNA, read in part, is TGTGCCAGCATCAAATGGGCGGGGGGCGTCCATGGC.

This clone has a count of ten or more. The CDR3 end lies 3 residues beyond the end of the read and is filled in from the germline J gene. The chain links TRBV7-9 to TRBJ1-6, with D unresolved. This CDR3 has 14 amino acids. The germline gives CDR1 SEHNR, CDR2 FQNEAQ (reference sequence). V was pared by 7 bases and J by 4 bases, with 11 bases between. The CDR3 protein is CASNLEQYNSPLHF. Incomplete CDR3 DNA: TGTGCCAGCAACCTGGAACAGTATAATTCACCC.